Listed below are T cell receptor beta chains from one sample, sequenced in a study of T cells in Graves' hyperthyroidism and ophthalmopathy. TCRdb reprocessed the multiplex PCR reads with MiXCR, giving one entry per CDR3 protein. The table records approximately 380,000 distinct CDR3 sequences, about 18% of them present only once. Sequencing was carried out using blood. The source of these receptors is a man younger than 35 with Graves' ophthalmopathy. The conserved cysteine and the conserved F or W are not part of the CDR3 here. The D gene is left open where the match is weak.

TRBJ2-7 | TRBV24-1 | NA | ATSDHRRSYEQY
TRBJ1-2 | TRBV6-1 | TRBD1 | ASSTSRDRAVYGYT
TRBJ1-5 | TRBV15 | NA | ATRISEGGGQPQH
TRBJ2-7 | TRBV7-6 | NA | ASSLADGSLEQY
TRBJ2-1 | TRBV7-6 | TRBD2 | ASSPRGGNEQF
TRBJ1-2 | TRBV28 | TRBD1 | ASNTGQAGGYT
TRBJ1-4 | TRBV14 | TRBD1 | ASSHRGQFNEKLF
TRBJ2-5 | TRBV13 | NA | ASSFGQQETQY
TRBJ2-1 | TRBV5-1 | NA | ASSLEGALQKNEQF
TRBJ2-5 | TRBV12-5 | NA | ASGLRTSRTQETQY
TRBJ2-6 | TRBV11-3 | NA | ASSPGATGANVLT
TRBJ1-1 | TRBV6-1 | NA | ASSQGAATEAF
TRBJ1-3 | TRBV6-1 | TRBD1 | ASSERQGVSGFGNTIY
TRBJ1-5 | TRBV28 | NA | ASSLRPSQPQH
TRBJ2-2 | TRBV10-3 | TRBD2 | AISRTSGGENTGELF
TRBJ1-3 | TRBV12-3/TRBV12-4 | NA | ASSLSTGENTIY
TRBJ1-5 | TRBV19 | NA | ASSNGQPQH
TRBJ1-2 | TRBV7-9 | NA | ATSPQPNYGYT
TRBJ2-7 | TRBV6-5 | NA | ASSYSSRGPSYEQY
TRBJ1-2 | TRBV12-3/TRBV12-4 | NA | ASTPPGGNYGYT
TRBJ1-1 | TRBV10-3 | NA | AISVQGGGTEAF
TRBJ2-5 | TRBV6-1 | TRBD2 | ASSEWKRGGLETQY
TRBJ2-1 | TRBV28 | NA | ASRGRAESPNEQF
TRBJ1-1 | TRBV12-3/TRBV12-4 | NA | ASSPQDLMSGAF
TRBJ1-6 | TRBV7-3 | NA | ASTLRGDADSRSSYNSPLH
TRBJ1-5 | TRBV7-9 | TRBD1 | ASSSWTGDLQPQH
TRBJ1-4 | TRBV27 | NA | ASSPTGPWEKLF
TRBJ1-2 | TRBV6-5 | TRBD1 | ASSYTTGGADGYT
TRBJ2-7 | TRBV20-1 | NA | SANRDSYEQY
TRBJ1-5 | TRBV24-1 | NA | ATSVRGNQPQH
TRBJ1-1 | TRBV5-1 | NA | ASSFSADTEAF
TRBJ2-1 | TRBV11-2 | TRBD2 | ASSLGLAGFNEQF
TRBJ1-5 | TRBV6-9 | TRBD1 | ASSYWDSGIDGNQPQH
TRBJ2-3 | TRBV6-5 | NA | ASSYDFPTDTQY
TRBJ2-5 | TRBV20-1 | TRBD1 | SAQPGQTYQETQY
TRBJ2-7 | TRBV12-3/TRBV12-4 | NA | ASSSEGLRGYEQY
TRBJ2-1 | TRBV5-1 | TRBD2 | ASATSGEYNEQF
TRBJ2-1 | TRBV28 | TRBD1 | ASSSYGQGSYNEQF
TRBJ2-5 | TRBV18 | NA | ASSPRQETQY
TRBJ2-1 | TRBV7-3 | TRBD2 | ASSSLGTSGGTVYNEQF
TRBJ2-5 | TRBV6-5 | NA | ASSYPYSGETQY
TRBJ1-1 | TRBV29-1 | NA | SVAYQGGTEAF